Presented here are 27 T cell receptor beta chains from one specimen sequenced in a study of shared clonotypes between healthy human individuals. TCRdb's table, derived via immunoSEQ multiplex PCR, lists solely in-frame clones and lacks some. The top ten clones hold 0.45% of a sample with around 1.6 million clones, approximately 98% of them seen once. The sequenced sample consisted of naive CD4+ T cells sorted from blood. Stated subset: CD45RA+ positively selected. All receptors come from a man younger than 45 in good health.

The rearrangement joins TRBV18 to TRBJ2-7; the match to TRBD1 covers 7 bases. The CDR3 is 13 amino acids. Germline V gene data show CDR1 as KGHSH and CDR2 as LQKENI. J gave up 5 bases and V 6 bases, and 7 bases lay outside the gene matches. CDR3 bases: TGTGCCAGCTCGAAGACAGGGTTAGACGAGCAGTACTTC. Protein sequence: CASSKTGLDEQYF.

The V gene is TRBV7-2, the J gene TRBJ1-5; D is ambiguous. V lost 5 bases and J lost 2, with 13 bases in between. The V gene's germline CDR1 is SGHTA and CDR2 FQGNSA. The length of the CDR3 is 15 residues. This CDR3 reads CASSQGSGGNQPQHF. The DNA of the CDR3 is TGTGCCAGCAGCCAAGGATCGGGAGGCAATCAGCCCCAGCATTTT.

The CDR3 coding sequence is TGCGCCAGCAGCTTGGCCACAGGAAGAAATGAGCAGTTCTTC. It encodes CASSLATGRNEQFF. This chain links TRBV5-1 with TRBJ2-1; a possible D gene is TRBD1 (5 bases). The CDR3 consists of 14 residues. Germline V CDR1 and CDR2: SGHRS, YFSETQ. V was cut by 0 bases and J by 7 bases, with 11 bases left in between.

This chain uses TRBV18 with TRBJ2-7, with D maybe TRBD1 (6 bases). Trimming removed 1 base at V and 6 bases at J, with 22 bases between. This CDR3 has 17 amino acids. The germline gives CDR1 KGHSH, CDR2 LQKENI. CDR3 DNA: TGTGCCAGCTCACCACTACACCTACAGGGTTTATCGCTCGAGCAGTACTTC. This sequence encodes CASSPLHLQGLSLEQYF.

The chain has TRBV18 and TRBJ1-1; TRBD1 might be the D (6 bases). The germline V gene has CDR1 KGHSH and CDR2 LQKENI. This CDR3 has 17 residues. V dropped 2 bases and J dropped 3 bases, with 19 bases sitting between them. The CDR3 region has the DNA TGTGCCAGCTCACCAAGGGGGGGCGGGACGTCGCACACTGAAGCTTTCTTT. It yields the protein CASSPRGGGTSHTEAFF. Combining the CDR3 with reference TRBV18 and TRBJ1-1 gives the whole variable domain NAGVMQNPRHLVRRRGQEARLRCSPMKGHSHVYWYRQLPEEGLKFMVYLQKENIIDESGMPKERFSAEFPKEGPSILRIQQVVRGDSAAYFCASSPRGGGTSHTEAFFGQGTRLTVV.

This sequence joins TRBV28 and TRBJ2-3; D is possibly TRBD2 (6 bases). The CDR3 sequence is 15 residues long. Germline CDR1 reads MDHEN; CDR2 reads SYDVKM. V shed 5 bases and J shed 1 base, with 13 bases lying between them. The CDR3 loop reads CASSRSGAGTDTQYF. Here the CDR3 DNA reads TGTGCCAGCAGTCGGTCGGGAGCGGGCACAGATACGCAGTATTTT.

The V call is TRBV6-5, the J call TRBJ1-1; D remains ambiguous. Germline CDR1 MNHEY, CDR2 SVGAGI. V was pared by 7 bases and J by 0 bases, with 12 bases between. CDR3 size: 14 residues. The CDR3 region is CASNKNPVNTEAFF. The CDR3 region has the DNA TGTGCCAGCAACAAAAACCCGGTGAACACTGAAGCTTTCTTT.

The chain combines TRBV4-1 with TRBJ2-7; D might be TRBD1 or TRBD2, each matching 6 bases. This CDR3 spans 17 amino acids. The germline gives CDR1 MGHRA, CDR2 YSYEKL. V lost 0 bases, J lost 6 bases, and 21 bases lay in between. The CDR3 loop reads CASSQDSLAPRGGEQYF. The CDR3 region has the DNA TGCGCCAGCAGCCAAGATTCCCTAGCGCCAAGAGGGGGCGAGCAGTACTTC.

This chain connects TRBV19 to TRBJ1-1; D is unclear. Trimming shortened V by 6 bases and J by 5 bases, and 16 bases separated the two germline ends. The CDR3 runs to 14 residues. CDR1 and CDR2 (germline): LNHDA, SQIVND (reference sequence). The CDR3 here is CASRFQGRETEAFF. CDR3 bases: TGTGCCAGTAGATTTCAAGGGAGGGAGACTGAAGCTTTCTTT.

The V gene is TRBV9, the J gene TRBJ2-1, with 7 bases lining up with TRBD2. The trim removed 4 bases at V and 4 bases at J, leaving 11 bases unmatched. The CDR3 spans 16 residues. CDR1 and CDR2 from the germline V gene are SGDLS and YYNGEE. The CDR3 sequence: CASSIEVTSAYNEQFF. The CDR3 coding sequence is TGTGCCAGCAGCATCGAGGTCACTAGCGCTTACAATGAGCAGTTCTTC. Together with reference TRBV9 and TRBJ2-1, the CDR3 gives the full variable domain: DSGVTQTPKHLITATGQRVTLRCSPRSGDLSVYWYQQSLDQGLQFLIQYYNGEERAKGNILERFSAQQFPDLHSELNLSSLELGDSALYFCASSIEVTSAYNEQFFGPGTRLTVL.

This chain connects TRBV30 to TRBJ1-1, with 8 bases identical to TRBD1. This CDR3 comprises 14 residues. Germline V gene lookup returns CDR1 GTSNPN and CDR2 SVGIG (reference sequence). V was clipped by 0 bases and J by 1 base; unmatched bases: 1. This chain's CDR3 is CAWSVGTGNTEAFF. In nucleotides, the CDR3 is TGTGCCTGGAGTGTTGGGACAGGGAACACTGAAGCTTTCTTT. The whole variable domain, filled in from reference TRBV30 and TRBJ1-1, reads SQTIHQWPATLVQPVGSPLSLECTVEGTSNPNLYWYRQAAGRGLQLLFYSVGIGQISSEVPQNLSASRPQDRQFILSSKKLLLSDSGFYLCAWSVGTGNTEAFFGQGTRLTVV.

The V call is TRBV6-5, the J call TRBJ2-3, with 8 nucleotides matching TRBD1. V was clipped by 0 bases and J by 1 base; unmatched bases: 3. The germline V gene has CDR1 MNHEY and CDR2 SVGAGI. The CDR3 is made up of 16 amino acids. This CDR3 is CASSYSKTGGTDTQYF. For the CDR3, the DNA is TGTGCCAGCAGTTACTCGAAGACAGGGGGCACAGATACGCAGTATTTT.

The J gene is TRBJ2-7, the V gene TRBV21-1; TRBD1, the D gene given by the table, was not confirmed from the DNA. TRBV21-1 is a listed pseudogene. This CDR3 contains 11 residues. CDR3 region: CASGGTYEQYF. CDR3 nucleotides: TGTGCCAGTGGGGGCACCTACGAGCAGTACTTC.

The V and J genes are TRBV9 and TRBJ2-2, with D unresolved. This CDR3 has 14 residues. V shed 0 bases and J shed 6 bases, with 9 bases lying between them. Germline-derived CDR1 and CDR2 are SGDLS and YYNGEE. DNA of the CDR3: TGTGCCAGCAGCGTAGTGAGCGTATCCGGGGAGCTGTTTTTT. Protein: CASSVVSVSGELFF.

The rearrangement uses TRBV5-1 and TRBJ2-2; D perhaps matches TRBD2 (5 bases). The CDR3 extends over 16 amino acids. V was shortened by 0 bases and J by 6 bases, with 15 bases between the two germline ends. Germline assignment: CDR1 SGHRS and CDR2 YFSETQ. The CDR3 DNA sequence: TGCGCCAGCAGCTTGGTTCCGAAATCGGGATCCGGGGAGCTGTTTTTT. Amino acid sequence: CASSLVPKSGSGELFF. Together with reference TRBV5-1 and TRBJ2-2, the CDR3 gives the full variable domain: KAGVTQTPRYLIKTRGQQVTLSCSPISGHRSVSWYQQTPGQGLQFLFEYFSETQRNKGNFPGRFSGRQFSNSRSEMNVSTLELGDSALYLCASSLVPKSGSGELFFGEGSRLTVL.

V is TRBV27 and J is TRBJ1-4; maybe TRBD1 (6 bases). Trimming took off 6 bases at V and 4 bases at J, with 15 bases between the two ends. The germline CDR1 and CDR2 sequences are MNHEY and SMNVEV (reference sequence). The CDR3 runs 15 residues. CDR3 sequence reads: CASRSSRGGNEKLFF. CDR3 in DNA: TGTGCCAGCAGAAGCTCCAGGGGCGGTAATGAAAAACTGTTTTTT.

V usage is TRBV5-8 and J usage is TRBJ1-5; tentative D call: TRBD1 (6 bases). Germline values: CDR1 SGHTS, CDR2 YDEGEE. V shed 5 bases and J shed 6 bases, with 12 bases lying between them. The CDR3 has 13 residues. Written as DNA, the CDR3 is TGTGCCAGCAGGGTACAGGGCTCTCAGCCCCAGCATTTT. It yields the protein CASRVQGSQPQHF.

The chain links TRBV2 to TRBJ1-5; 9 bases match TRBD1. This CDR3 is 16 amino acids long. The J segment lost 6 bases and the V segment lost 5 bases, leaving 11 bases of the junction unmatched. Germline V CDR1 and CDR2: SNHLY, FYNNEI. The CDR3 here is CASSKGQGGLPQPQHF. In DNA form, the CDR3 reads TGTGCCAGCAGTAAGGGACAGGGCGGGCTCCCTCAGCCCCAGCATTTT.

V is TRBV5-4 and J is TRBJ2-7, with 7 bases identical to TRBD2. The CDR3 loop spans 15 amino acids. Germline trimming cut 4 bases from V and 2 bases from J; bases unmatched to any gene: 9. Per the germline V gene, CDR1 is SGHNT and CDR2 is YYREEE (reference sequence). CDR3 loop: CASSNRARGTYEQYF. The CDR3 nucleotides are TGTGCCAGCAGCAACCGGGCGCGGGGGACCTACGAGCAGTACTTC.

The chain combines TRBV2 with TRBJ1-1; unclear D gene. This CDR3 has 15 residues. Trimming cost V 2 bases and J 7 bases, with 17 bases left between them. Germline V gene data show CDR1 as SNHLY and CDR2 as FYNNEI. Written as DNA, the CDR3 is TGTGCCAGCAGTGAAAACTCTCCCCCATTTAGTGAAGCTTTCTTT. It is translated as CASSENSPPFSEAFF. The full variable domain, in which reference TRBV2 and TRBJ1-1 provide the parts outside the CDR3, is EPEVTQTPSHQVTQMGQEVILRCVPISNHLYFYWYRQILGQKVEFLVSFYNNEISEKSEIFDDQFSVERPDGSNFTLKIRSTKLEDSAMYFCASSENSPPFSEAFFGQGTRLTVV.

The chain links TRBV29-1 to TRBJ2-1; no clear D gene. Germline CDR1 reads SQVTM; CDR2 reads ANQGSEA. Between the trimmed V and J ends, which lost 4 bases and 3 bases, there was a span of 10 bases. The CDR3 covers 13 residues. Here the CDR3 reads CSVGNRSYNEQFF. The CDR3 region has the DNA TGCAGCGTTGGGAACAGAAGCTACAATGAGCAGTTCTTC.

The V and J genes are TRBV6-1 and TRBJ2-1, with 7 bases aligning to TRBD2. The V gene's germline CDR1 is MNHNS and CDR2 SASEGT. With V trimmed by 6 bases and J by 6 bases, 11 bases remained unmatched. The CDR3 covers 15 residues. CDR3 sequence: CASREQTGGGNEQFF. CDR3 nucleotide sequence: TGTGCCAGCAGAGAGCAGACGGGAGGCGGCAATGAGCAGTTCTTC.

The gene calls are TRBV7-2 and TRBJ2-6; TRBD1 or TRBD2 may be the D gene (5 bases each). Trimming pared 1 base from V and 2 bases from J, leaving 9 bases between. CDR1 is SGHTA and CDR2 is FQGNSA in the germline V gene. The CDR3 covers 16 residues. CDR3 coding DNA: TGTGCCAGCAGCTTAGTGGGACGGGCTGGGGCCAACGTCCTGACTTTC. It encodes CASSLVGRAGANVLTF.

V and J are TRBV2 and TRBJ1-4; a possible D gene is TRBD1 (5 bases). V was shortened by 7 bases and J by 7 bases, with 10 bases between the two germline ends. CDR1 is SNHLY, CDR2 FYNNEI, per germline. This CDR3 has 12 amino acids. CDR3 protein: CASTRDGEKLFF. CDR3 sequence (DNA): TGTGCCAGCACCCGGGACGGTGAAAAACTGTTTTTT.

Note on this clone: The sample has other DNA sequences that encode this CDR3 too. The chain is built from TRBV9 and TRBJ2-1; 7 nucleotides match TRBD1. CDR3 size: 15 residues. After removal of 0 bases from V and 4 bases from J, the junction contained 4 bases not matched to a gene. CDR1 and CDR2 (germline): SGDLS, YYNGEE. DNA of the CDR3: TGTGCCAGCAGCGTAGACAGGGGTAGTTACAATGAGCAGTTCTTC. As protein: CASSVDRGSYNEQFF.

This sequence joins TRBV18 and TRBJ2-4, with D unclear. Germline V CDR1 and CDR2: KGHSH, LQKENI. The CDR3 has 15 amino acids. V was cut by 4 bases and J by 1 base, with 11 bases left in between. For the CDR3, the DNA is TGTGCCAGCTCACGAGACACGGGTGCCAAAAACATTCAGTACTTC. Translation gives CASSRDTGAKNIQYF.

The V and J genes are TRBV7-7 and TRBJ2-7; D gene unclear. The V gene's germline CDR1 is SSHAT and CDR2 FNYEAQ (reference sequence). V lost 1 base and J 1 base, leaving 8 bases between the germline ends. The CDR3 contains 14 residues. CDR3 residues: CASSLGTASYEQYF. CDR3 sequence (DNA): TGTGCCAGCAGCTTAGGGACGGCTTCCTACGAGCAGTACTTC.